This T cell receptor beta chain was obtained from a study of cytomegalovirus exposure and HLA in healthy donors. Study-wide results and limits: What TCR beta sequences reportedly achieved was accurate prediction of HLA-A and HLA-B alleles in most subjects.

Turning to this clone: Its target is unknown.

Every donor was a healthy person donating bone marrow. PCR primers comprised 60 Vbeta and 13 Jbeta primers. This table comes from immunoSEQ multiplex PCR, and its TCRdb copy is limited to in-frame clones, with some not included. Of roughly 110,000 clones in the sample, under 80% were seen once. The germline V gene has CDR1 SGHRS and CDR2 YFSETQ. The CDR3 sequence is 14 residues long. The germline V and J ends were trimmed by 7 bases and 1 base, with 14 bases remaining between them. The clonotype originates from a woman in her forties or fifties in good health and CMV-seropositive. Sequenced sample: PBMCs. The chain uses TRBV5-1 and TRBJ1-2, with D unresolved. In nucleotides, the CDR3 is TGCGCCAGCGCGGAGAGCCAGTATAACTATGGCTACACCTTC. This encodes CASAESQYNYGYTF.